Presented here are 27 T cell receptor beta chains from one specimen sequenced in a study of vaccination and CD4 T cells after COVID-19. No antigen is known for these receptors. Regarding treatment: approximately 9-day PBMC culture with coronavirus spike peptide pools or control peptides (ViraFEST assay). The Oncomine TCR Beta short-read assay sequenced DNA from cultured CD4+ T cells. TCRdb passed the PCR reads through MiXCR, listing each CDR3 protein once. Among approximately 15,000 distinct CDR3 sequences listed, roughly 71% were seen once. Sequencing was carried out using CD4+ T cells from blood, cultured in vitro. Receptors originate from a human donor who had recovered from COVID-19.

This rearrangement joins TRBV2 to TRBJ2-3; 9 bases match TRBD2. Germline V gene data show CDR1 as SNHLY and CDR2 as FYNNEI. The CDR3 loop spans 15 amino acids. V lost 2 bases and J lost 2; bases outside the gene matches: 2. In DNA form, the CDR3 reads TGTGCCAGCAGTGAAAGCGGGAGGTTCACAGATACGCAGTATTTT. Translating gives CASSESGRFTDTQYF.

The chain couples TRBV12-3 or TRBV12-4 to TRBJ1-6; D gene unclear. Between the trimmed V and J ends, which lost 1 base and 10 bases, there was a span of 8 bases. This CDR3 contains 13 residues. Written as DNA, the CDR3 is TGTGCCAGCAGTTTAGGTGGGATCTCACCCCTCCACTTT. It specifies CASSLGGISPLHF.

V is TRBV19 and J is TRBJ2-5; the D gene is possibly TRBD1 (7 bases). V shed 4 bases and J shed 0 bases, with 15 bases lying between them. The CDR3 runs to 16 residues. Germline assignment: CDR1 LNHDA and CDR2 SQIVND (reference sequence). CDR3 sequence: CASSKRGDSYQETQYF. In DNA form, the CDR3 reads TGTGCCAGTAGTAAGAGGGGGGACAGCTACCAAGAGACCCAGTACTTC.

CDR3 sequence (DNA): TGCAGTGCTATCGGGGGGGCAGGAAACACCATATATTTT. Protein sequence: CSAIGGAGNTIYF. J is TRBJ1-3 and V is TRBV20-1; D is possibly TRBD1 (6 bases). This CDR3 contains 13 residues. V lost 4 bases and J 4 bases, leaving 11 bases between the germline ends. The V gene's germline CDR1 is DFQATT and CDR2 SNEGSKA (reference sequence).

The chain employs TRBV7-9 and TRBJ2-5; TRBD2 matches at 12 bases. The CDR3 length is 16 residues. V lost 7 bases and J lost 4; bases outside the gene matches: 10. Germline lookup yields CDR1 SEHNR and CDR2 FQNEAQ (reference sequence). The CDR3 coding sequence is TGTGCCAGCACCGACTCCCTAGCGGGAGGGGGAGAGACCCAGTACTTC. Translating it yields CASTDSLAGGGETQYF.

This chain connects TRBV19 to TRBJ1-2; 9 positions match TRBD1. Per germline, CDR1 LNHDA and CDR2 SQIVND (reference sequence). There are 13 residues in the CDR3. V was pared by 10 bases and J by 7 bases, with 10 bases of the junction left unmatched. The DNA for the CDR3 is TGTGCCACCCGGACCGGGACAGGGTTTGGCTACACCTTC. This gives the protein CATRTGTGFGYTF.

J is TRBJ1-1 and V is TRBV2; D possibly corresponds to TRBD1 (6 bases). The V and J ends lost 6 bases and 1 base respectively, with 9 bases between them. The CDR3 runs 13 residues. Per germline, CDR1 SNHLY and CDR2 FYNNEI. This CDR3 reads CASSGQQNTEAFF. Written as DNA, the CDR3 is TGTGCCAGCAGCGGACAGCAGAACACTGAAGCTTTCTTT. The whole variable domain, remainder taken from reference TRBV2 and TRBJ1-1, is EPEVTQTPSHQVTQMGQEVILRCVPISNHLYFYWYRQILGQKVEFLVSFYNNEISEKSEIFDDQFSVERPDGSNFTLKIRSTKLEDSAMYFCASSGQQNTEAFFGQGTRLTVV.

A single count supports this clonotype. This chain joins TRBV29-1 and TRBJ2-3; 8 nucleotides line up with TRBD2. The CDR3 covers 14 residues. Trimming removed 4 bases from V and 2 bases from J; junction bases left unmatched: 5. CDR1 is SQVTM and CDR2 is ANQGSEA in the germline V gene. The CDR3 nucleotides are TGCAGCGTTGCGGGGGGGGCCTACACAGATACGCAGTATTTT. It specifies CSVAGGAYTDTQYF.

The chain is built from TRBV7-2 and TRBJ2-1; TRBD2 is a possible D gene (5 bases). CDR1 SGHTA and CDR2 FQGNSA come from the germline V gene. V dropped 2 bases and J dropped 10 bases, with 9 bases sitting between them. This CDR3 comprises 12 residues. CDR3 protein: CASSLTRAEQFF. The CDR3 DNA is TGTGCCAGCAGCTTAACGCGGGCCGAGCAGTTCTTC.

The chain employs TRBV20-1 and TRBJ2-3, with D possibly TRBD2 on 6 matching bases. Germline CDR1 DFQATT, CDR2 SNEGSKA (reference sequence). This CDR3 comprises 15 residues. V was cut by 6 bases and J by 1 base, with 17 bases left in between. CDR3 sequence: CSAPSRRGRTDTQYF. CDR3 bases: TGCAGTGCCCCGAGCCGGCGGGGCCGCACAGATACGCAGTATTTT.

This chain links TRBV6-4 with TRBJ2-3; D may be TRBD1 (5 bases). Germline V gives CDR1 MRHNA, CDR2 SNTAGT. There are 17 residues in the CDR3. The germline V and J ends were trimmed by 3 bases and 2 bases, with 18 bases remaining between them. Here the CDR3 reads CASSESGFSGDTDTQYF. The CDR3 DNA reads as TGTGCCAGCAGTGAATCAGGGTTTAGTGGTGACACAGATACGCAGTATTTT.

This chain connects TRBV7-2 to TRBJ2-7, with TRBD1 matching 8 bases. The CDR3 sequence is 16 residues long. Losses at the gene ends were 3 bases for V and 0 bases for J; bases not matched to a gene: 7. Germline loops: CDR1 SGHTA, CDR2 FQGNSA. CDR3 region: CASSFDRGRSSYEQYF. CDR3 coding DNA: TGTGCCAGCAGCTTCGACAGGGGCCGTAGCTCCTACGAGCAGTACTTC.

The chain uses TRBV19 and TRBJ2-3, with D possibly matching TRBD1 (5 bases). The CDR3 length is 15 residues. Germline-derived CDR1 and CDR2 are LNHDA and SQIVND (reference sequence). Trimming stripped 4 bases from V and 4 bases from J, with 15 bases between. The chain's CDR3 is CASSKGDRASDTQYF. The CDR3 coding sequence is TGTGCCAGTAGTAAAGGGGATAGGGCGTCAGATACGCAGTATTTT.

V is TRBV20-1 and J is TRBJ2-7, with 7 bases lining up with TRBD1. With 4 bases clipped from V and 2 bases from J, the junction kept 5 bases outside the gene matches. Germline assignment: CDR1 DFQATT and CDR2 SNEGSKA (reference sequence). The CDR3 has 13 residues. In DNA form, the CDR3 reads TGCAGTGCTACCCGGACAGGTACCTACGAGCAGTACTTC. Its protein is CSATRTGTYEQYF.

The rearrangement joins TRBV6-1 to TRBJ1-5; D might be TRBD1 (6 bases). V lost 6 bases, J lost 3 bases, and 9 bases lay in between. Germline CDR1 and CDR2: MNHNS and SASEGT. The CDR3 sequence is 13 residues long. CDR3 nucleotide sequence: TGTGCCAGCAGGGACAGTCTCAATCAGCCCCAGCATTTT. It is translated as CASRDSLNQPQHF.

This rearrangement joins TRBV27 to TRBJ2-2; no firm D call. This CDR3 comprises 15 residues. Trimming cost V 6 bases and J 1 base, with 12 bases left between them. Germline CDR1 and CDR2: MNHEY and SMNVEV (reference sequence). The CDR3 protein is CASSLTWGNTGELFF. The CDR3 coding sequence is TGTGCCAGCAGCCTGACGTGGGGGAACACCGGGGAGCTGTTTTTT.

The CDR3 DNA follows: TGCGCCAGCAGTCAACGACTAGCGGGAGGGCCTGACGAGCAGTACTTC. Translating gives CASSQRLAGGPDEQYF. The chain recombines TRBV23-1 with TRBJ2-7; 14 nucleotides line up with TRBD2. TRBV23-1 is an open reading frame, and its role is uncertain. The V gene end was trimmed by 2 bases and the J gene end by 5 bases; junction bases not matched to a gene: 5. The CDR3 is 16 residues long.

V gene TRBV20-1 combines with J gene TRBJ1-5, with D perhaps TRBD1 (5 bases). Deletions cut 5 bases from V and 10 bases from J, with 15 bases between. The germline gives CDR1 DFQATT, CDR2 SNEGSKA (reference sequence). This CDR3 comprises 12 residues. The CDR3 loop is CSAHRPPGPQHF. The DNA of the CDR3 is TGCAGTGCTCACAGGCCCCCGGGCCCCCAGCATTTT.

The chain combines TRBV21-1 with TRBJ1-1. TRBV21-1 is a documented pseudogene. CDR3 length: 14 amino acids. Here the CDR3 reads CATNMWRRITEAFF. CDR3 in DNA: TGTGCCACCAACATGTGGAGGCGAATCACTGAAGCTTTCTTT.

This chain connects TRBV19 to TRBJ1-1, with D unresolved. Germline V gene lookup returns CDR1 LNHDA and CDR2 SQIVND (reference sequence). This CDR3 comprises 13 residues. V lost 1 base and J 5 bases, leaving 8 bases between the germline ends. The CDR3 region has the DNA TGTGCCAGTAGTATAGTAACGGGAACTGAAGCTTTCTTT. It is translated as CASSIVTGTEAFF. The full variable domain, its missing parts supplied by reference TRBV19 and TRBJ1-1, is DGGITQSPKYLFRKEGQNVTLSCEQNLNHDAMYWYRQDPGQGLRLIYYSQIVNDFQKGDIAEGYSVSREKKESFPLTVTSAQKNPTAFYLCASSIVTGTEAFFGQGTRLTVV.

This clonotype is a singleton in its sample. This chain joins TRBV20-1 and TRBJ1-5; possibly TRBD1 for D (6 bases). The CDR3 runs 16 residues. Germline loops: CDR1 DFQATT, CDR2 SNEGSKA (reference sequence). Between the trimmed V and J ends, which lost 3 bases and 0 bases, there was a span of 15 bases. CDR3 sequence (DNA): TGCAGTGCTAGCAGGGGTTACACCTATAGCAATCAGCCCCAGCATTTT. It yields the protein CSASRGYTYSNQPQHF.

The gene calls are TRBV20-1 and TRBJ1-2; the D is unclear. This CDR3 spans 13 amino acids. Trimming left V 3 bases short and J 3 bases short, with 11 bases between. Germline values: CDR1 DFQATT, CDR2 SNEGSKA (reference sequence). This CDR3 is CSASPGGHYGYTF. The CDR3 region has the DNA TGCAGTGCTAGCCCCGGAGGTCACTATGGCTACACCTTC.

The chain's CDR3 is CAWRPRGARQPQHF. The CDR3 DNA sequence: TGTGCCTGGAGGCCTCGGGGGGCGCGTCAGCCCCAGCATTTT. The chain is built from TRBV30 and TRBJ1-5, with D maybe TRBD1 (6 bases). The CDR3 extends over 14 amino acids. Germline V CDR1 and CDR2: GTSNPN, SVGIG (reference sequence). Trimming removed 3 bases at V and 6 bases at J, with 15 bases between.

This rearrangement joins TRBV7-9 to TRBJ1-1; D remains ambiguous. Germline V lookup: CDR1 SEHNR, CDR2 FQNEAQ (reference sequence). V was clipped by 3 bases and J by 1 base, with 9 bases between them. This CDR3 is built from 14 residues. The CDR3 coding sequence is TGTGCCAGCAGCTTTCCCGGGAGGAACACTGAAGCTTTCTTT. It yields the protein CASSFPGRNTEAFF.

This chain joins TRBV20-1 and TRBJ1-2, with unresolved D. The CDR3 loop spans 14 amino acids. V was pared by 0 bases and J by 4 bases, with 12 bases between. CDR1 is DFQATT, CDR2 SNEGSKA, per germline (reference sequence). CDR3 nucleotide sequence: TGCAGTGCTAGAGATCAGGTAGTCGGCTATGGCTACACCTTC. It encodes CSARDQVVGYGYTF.

This rearrangement joins TRBV6-2 or TRBV6-3 to TRBJ2-2; 8 nucleotides align to TRBD2. This CDR3 has 15 amino acids. The V gene's germline CDR1 is MNHEY and CDR2 SVGEGT. The V gene end was trimmed by 6 bases and the J gene end by 2 bases; junction bases not matched to a gene: 5. In DNA form, the CDR3 reads TGTGCCAGCAGACAAAGCGGGGGAAACACCGGGGAGCTGTTTTTT. Residues: CASRQSGGNTGELFF.

The V and J genes are TRBV20-1 and TRBJ1-6; 10 nucleotides align to TRBD1. V shed 7 bases and J 7 bases; nucleotides not matched to a gene: 7. This CDR3 is 14 amino acids long. CDR1 is DFQATT, CDR2 SNEGSKA, per germline (reference sequence). DNA of the CDR3: TGCAGTGTCCCCCGGGACAGGGGCAATTCACCCCTCCACTTT. Translation gives CSVPRDRGNSPLHF.